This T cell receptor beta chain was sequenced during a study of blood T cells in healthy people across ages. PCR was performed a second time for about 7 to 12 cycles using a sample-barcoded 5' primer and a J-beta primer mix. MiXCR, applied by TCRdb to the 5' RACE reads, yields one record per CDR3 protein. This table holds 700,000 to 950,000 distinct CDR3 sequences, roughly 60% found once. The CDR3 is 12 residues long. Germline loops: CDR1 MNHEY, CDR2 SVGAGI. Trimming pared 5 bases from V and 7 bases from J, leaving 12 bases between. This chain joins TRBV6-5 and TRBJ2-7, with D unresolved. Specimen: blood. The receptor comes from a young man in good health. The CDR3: CASSVWGNEQYF. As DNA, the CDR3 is TGTGCCAGCAGTGTCTGGGGAAATGAGCAGTACTTC.